This note documents a single T cell receptor (beta chain) sequence. Its antigen is as yet unknown. The sample originates from a study of T cell repertoires and Cas9 in healthy adults. Study-level information: SpCas9-reactive CD4 and CD8 T cells were characterized for potency, cytotoxicity and lineage.

Study outcomes and limitations: SpCas9-reactive regulatory T cells reportedly mitigated SpCas9-reactive effector T cells in vitro.

Assay used: immunoSEQ multiplex PCR; TCRdb lists only in-frame clones, some missing. The sample includes around 20,000 clones, around nine tenths of them seen just once. The receptor's source is a human donor in good health. Sequenced sample: CD4+ effector T cells (CD127+, CD25-, CD137-, CD154-) from PBMCs; culture status not recorded.

CDR3 protein: CASTPTGLASPLHF. CDR3 nucleotide sequence: TGTGCCAGTACCCCGACAGGGTTGGCTTCACCCCTCCACTTT. The chain carries TRBV19 and TRBJ1-6, with TRBD1 identical over 7 bases. V shed 7 bases, J shed 9 bases, and the junction held 9 bases outside the gene matches. The CDR3 contains 14 residues. Germline V CDR1 and CDR2: LNHDA, SQIVND (reference sequence).